The T cell receptor (beta chain) described here comes from a study of human CD8 memory T cell subsets. Study-level points and caveats: Minimally overlapping with each other were the repertoires of precursor exhausted and stem-like memory T cells.

As to this clonotype: Its antigen is unidentified.

Germline CDR1 reads DFQATT; CDR2 reads SNEGSKA (reference sequence). CDR3 length: 16 residues. Preparation of the TCR beta libraries relied on UMI-labeled 5' RACE. Per the original data handling: Between 3,000 and 18,000 functional CDR3 beta clonotypes were found per TCR beta library. Reprocessing the 5' RACE reads, TCRdb reports a single entry for every CDR3 protein and omits DNA. These V and J calls rely on TCRdb rather than the paper's analysis. The sample table includes 3,500 to 5,000 distinct CDR3 sequences. The starting material, duplicate vials of 150,000 sorted CD8+ T cells per subset, provided the RNA.

This sequence originates from a human donor in good health. The material sequenced was CD8+ T cells from PBMCs. The chain has TRBV20-1 and TRBJ2-7. The CDR3 protein is CSARGVSRRLSYEQYF.